The 13 T cell receptor beta chains reported below all come from one sample, sequenced in a study of CD8+CD57+ T cells in acquired aplastic anemia (dated by TCRdb to about 2018). TCRdb lists the instrument as Illumina HiSeq 2000. Profiling of TCR beta VDJ combinations and CDR3 sequences used genomic DNA as the template. The public reads were run again by TCRdb, first through fastp at Q25 and then through MiXCR, and only productive beta chains were kept. Entries are consolidated by CDR3 protein sequence, retaining the most common genes and DNA. Present in this sample are hundreds of thousands of distinct CDR3 sequences, roughly 53% of which were seen just once. 1.3% of the sample lies in the top ten. Patients chosen for sequencing had shown expansion of CD8+CD57+ cells by flow cytometry. Sequenced input: sorted CD4+, CD8+, or CD8+CD57+ T cells (not recorded which) from PBMCs. These receptors were collected from a human donor with aplastic anemia.

The chain uses TRBV20-1 and TRBJ1-2, with a weak D call TRBD1 (6 bases). Germline CDR1 and CDR2: DFQATT and SNEGSKA (reference sequence). Trimming took off 6 bases at V and 4 bases at J, with 12 bases between the two ends. The CDR3 length is 12 residues. CDR3 DNA sequence: TGCAGTGCCAACAGGGATAGCTATGGCTACACCTTC. Translated, it gives CSANRDSYGYTF.

The chain has TRBV5-1 and TRBJ1-5, with a possible D match to TRBD1 (5 bases). V was pared by 1 base and J by 1 base, with 9 bases between. Germline values: CDR1 SGHRS, CDR2 YFSETQ. This CDR3 is 15 amino acids long. CDR3: CASSLWGPSNQPQHF. The CDR3 region has the DNA TGCGCCAGCAGCTTGTGGGGACCGAGCAATCAGCCCCAGCATTTT.

The chain carries TRBV9 and TRBJ2-2, with a weak D call TRBD1 (5 bases). CDR3 length equals 14 residues. V lost 0 bases and J lost 6, with 9 bases in between. Germline values: CDR1 SGDLS, CDR2 YYNGEE. CDR3 nucleotides: TGTGCCAGCAGCGTAGAAGGGGTGCCCGGGGAGCTGTTTTTT. Its protein product is CASSVEGVPGELFF.

This clonotype was detected many times. The V and J genes are TRBV20-1 and TRBJ1-2; D may be TRBD1 (5 bases). Between the trimmed V and J ends, which lost 0 bases and 8 bases, there was a span of 13 bases. This CDR3 is 13 amino acids long. The germline V gene encodes CDR1 DFQATT and CDR2 SNEGSKA (reference sequence). The CDR3 spells CSARDPGSLGYTF. CDR3 in DNA: TGCAGTGCTAGAGATCCAGGGAGCCTAGGCTACACCTTC.

V usage is TRBV27 and J usage is TRBJ1-5; TRBD1 matches at 7 bases. V lost 3 bases, J lost 1 base, and 9 bases stayed unmatched. There are 17 residues in the CDR3. Germline V gene lookup returns CDR1 MNHEY and CDR2 SMNVEV (reference sequence). CDR3 coding DNA: TGTGCCAGCAGTTTGCGAGGGGGCTTCGGCAGCAATCAGCCCCAGCATTTT. Amino acid sequence: CASSLRGGFGSNQPQHF.

The chain combines TRBV2 with TRBJ1-5; 9 bases agree with TRBD1. CDR1 and CDR2 (germline): SNHLY, FYNNEI. The CDR3 has 14 residues. Trimming removed 7 bases from V and 2 bases from J; junction bases left unmatched: 3. CDR3 bases: TGTGCCAGCAAGGGGGACAGGGGCAATCAGCCCCAGCATTTT. This translates into CASKGDRGNQPQHF. The full variable domain, its missing parts supplied by reference TRBV2 and TRBJ1-5, is EPEVTQTPSHQVTQMGQEVILRCVPISNHLYFYWYRQILGQKVEFLVSFYNNEISEKSEIFDDQFSVERPDGSNFTLKIRSTKLEDSAMYFCASKGDRGNQPQHFGDGTRLSIL.

As for this clonotype: Germline and junction disagree at one end, which may indicate a read error. The chain is built from TRBV5-1 and TRBJ2-1; 7 bases match TRBD2. CDR1 and CDR2 (germline): SGHRS, YFSETQ. This CDR3 is built from 17 residues. CDR3 sequence reads: CASSVEGLRGGYKEQFF. CDR3 bases: TGTGCCAGCAGCGTAGAGGGGCTTCGCGGGGGTTACAAAGAGCAGTTCTTC.

This sequence joins TRBV19 and TRBJ1-1; weak D call: TRBD1 (6 bases). Trimming shortened V by 11 bases and J by 3 bases, and 16 bases separated the two germline ends. The germline V gene has CDR1 LNHDA and CDR2 SQIVND (reference sequence). The CDR3 has 13 residues. Here the CDR3 DNA reads TGTGCCTGCCGGGACAAGGGGGACACTGAAGCTTTCTTT. Its translation is CACRDKGDTEAFF.

The chain uses TRBV27 and TRBJ2-5; tentative D call: TRBD2 (5 bases). CDR1 MNHEY and CDR2 SMNVEV come from the germline V gene (reference sequence). This CDR3 spans 13 amino acids. Deletions cut 5 bases from V and 1 base from J, with 8 bases between. The CDR3 sequence: CASSGLAQETQYF. In DNA form, the CDR3 reads TGTGCCAGCAGTGGACTGGCCCAAGAGACCCAGTACTTC.

V gene TRBV7-3 combines with J gene TRBJ1-2, with a weak D call TRBD1 (5 bases). With 1 base removed from V and 2 bases from J, the gap between germline ends came to 14 bases. This CDR3 region has 16 residues. Germline V gives CDR1 SGHTA, CDR2 FQGTGA. The CDR3: CASSLSRASGNYGYTF. The CDR3 bases are TGTGCCAGCAGCTTAAGCAGGGCTAGCGGGAACTATGGCTACACCTTC.

The genes are TRBV7-9 and TRBJ1-1; 7 bases match TRBD1. CDR1 is SEHNR and CDR2 is FQNEAQ in the germline V gene (reference sequence). V lost 6 bases, J lost 4 bases, and 8 bases stayed unmatched. The CDR3 covers 14 residues. CDR3 nucleotides: TGTGCCAGCAGATTTGACAGGGTGAGCACTGAAGCTTTCTTT. It translates to CASRFDRVSTEAFF.

Only one count was recorded for this clonotype. CDR3 sequence: CASSLGDGNYGYTF. DNA for the CDR3: TGCGCCAGCAGCTTGGGGGACGGGAACTATGGCTACACCTTC. The chain uses TRBV5-1 and TRBJ1-2; D might be TRBD1 (5 bases). This CDR3 is built from 14 residues. Per germline, CDR1 SGHRS and CDR2 YFSETQ. V dropped 0 bases and J dropped 2 bases, with 8 bases sitting between them.

This chain connects TRBV7-3 to TRBJ1-2; D call uncertain. The CDR3 runs 15 residues. The germline gives CDR1 SGHTA, CDR2 FQGTGA. The germline V and J ends were trimmed by 0 bases and 4 bases, with 12 bases remaining between them. CDR3 loop: CASSLTAGGIYGYTF. The CDR3 DNA is TGTGCCAGCAGCTTAACCGCCGGCGGTATCTATGGCTACACCTTC.